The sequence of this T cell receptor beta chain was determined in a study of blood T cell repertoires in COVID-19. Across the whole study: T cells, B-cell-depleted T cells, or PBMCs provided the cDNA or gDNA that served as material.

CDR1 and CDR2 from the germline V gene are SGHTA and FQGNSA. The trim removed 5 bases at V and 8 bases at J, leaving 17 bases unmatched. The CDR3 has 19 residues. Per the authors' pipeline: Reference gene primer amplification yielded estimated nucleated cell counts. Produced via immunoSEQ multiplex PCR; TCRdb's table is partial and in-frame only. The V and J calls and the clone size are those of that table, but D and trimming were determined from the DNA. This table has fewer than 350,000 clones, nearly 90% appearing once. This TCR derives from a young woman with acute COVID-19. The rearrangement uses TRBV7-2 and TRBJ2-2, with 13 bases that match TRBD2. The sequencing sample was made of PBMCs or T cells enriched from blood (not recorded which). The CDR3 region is CASSDPTSGRTLGVGELFF. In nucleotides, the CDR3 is TGTGCCAGCAGCGACCCGACTAGCGGGAGGACCCTGGGGGTGGGGGAGCTGTTTTTT.